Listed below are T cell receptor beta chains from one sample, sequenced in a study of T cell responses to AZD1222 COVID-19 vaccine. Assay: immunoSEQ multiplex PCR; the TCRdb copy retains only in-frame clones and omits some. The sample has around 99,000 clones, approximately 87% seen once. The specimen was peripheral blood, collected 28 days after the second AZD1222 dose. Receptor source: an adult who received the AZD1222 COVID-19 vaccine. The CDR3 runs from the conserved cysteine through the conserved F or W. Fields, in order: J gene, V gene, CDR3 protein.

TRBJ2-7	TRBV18	CATARPPTYEQYF
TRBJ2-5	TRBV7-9	CAIAGQFGKETQYF
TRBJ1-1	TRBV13	CASSLGVGGEAFF
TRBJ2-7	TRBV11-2	CASSSSYEQYF
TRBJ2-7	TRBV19	CASSIVGGRGEQYF
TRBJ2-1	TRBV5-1	CASSLVREKVF
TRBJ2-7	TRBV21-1	CASSKGTSGYEQYF
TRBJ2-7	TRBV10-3	CAISVTSGGAVVNEQYF
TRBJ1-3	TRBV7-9	CASSLGTNSGNTIYF
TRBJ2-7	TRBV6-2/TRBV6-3	CASSWTVYEQYF
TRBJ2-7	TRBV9	CASSVGVAGPPYEQYF
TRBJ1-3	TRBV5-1	CASSPAVPGNTIYF
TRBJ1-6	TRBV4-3	CASSQDVQGHSYNSPLHF
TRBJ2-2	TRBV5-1	CASRPDRALNTGELFF
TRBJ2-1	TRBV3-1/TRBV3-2	CASSQDTSGNEQFF
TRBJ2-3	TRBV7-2	CASSSEDRTSGATDTQYF
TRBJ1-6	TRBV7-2	CASSLGGTVGSPLHF
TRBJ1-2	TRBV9	CASSVGRTGYSYGYTF
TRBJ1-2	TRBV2	CASSTGTGNYGYTF
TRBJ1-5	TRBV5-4	CASSLDRAQPQHF
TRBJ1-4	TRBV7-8	CASSLVAGNNEKLFF
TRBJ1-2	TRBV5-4	CAITSWRGYTF
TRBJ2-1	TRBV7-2	CASSLVGPSGGNEQFF
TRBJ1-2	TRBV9	CASSPGPQGGYTF
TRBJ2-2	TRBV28	CASTHRIAGTHTGELFF
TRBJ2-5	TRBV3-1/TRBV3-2	CASSHEETQYF
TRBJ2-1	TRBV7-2	CASSPRDRVIDEQFF
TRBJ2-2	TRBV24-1	CATSDGGGSRTGNTGELFF
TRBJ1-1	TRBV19	CASSPWTGMNTEAFF
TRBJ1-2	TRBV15	CATSTSGTGGYGYTF
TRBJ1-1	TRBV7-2	CASSPQGREAFF
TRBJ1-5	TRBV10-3	CAISEGNSNQPQHF
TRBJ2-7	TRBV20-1	CSSGRYEQYF